The 7 T cell receptor beta chains reported below all come from one sample, sequenced in a study of T cell responses to AZD1222 COVID-19 vaccine. The data were produced by immunoSEQ multiplex PCR, yet TCRdb's version contains in-frame clones alone and is incomplete. The sample shows some 110,000 clones, roughly nine tenths of them seen only once. Here the sequenced sample was peripheral blood, taken on day 0 of AZD1222 vaccination. The receptors originated from an adult in good health.

This chain links TRBV7-2 with TRBJ2-3; 8 bases agree with TRBD2. The CDR3 extends over 17 amino acids. CDR1 and CDR2 from the germline V gene are SGHTA and FQGNSA. J lost 0 bases, V lost 5 bases, and 10 bases had no gene match. In DNA, the CDR3 is TGTGCCAGCAGCATGAGGCTAGCGGGCCTTAGCACAGATACGCAGTATTTT. This sequence encodes CASSMRLAGLSTDTQYF.

This chain uses TRBV6-5 with TRBJ1-5; no reliable D call. The germline V gene encodes CDR1 MNHEY and CDR2 SVGAGI. Trimming removed 4 bases at V and 3 bases at J, with 13 bases between. The CDR3 sequence is 15 residues long. CDR3 residues: CASSSARTDNQPQHF. Written as DNA, the CDR3 is TGTGCCAGCAGTTCCGCTCGGACGGACAATCAGCCCCAGCATTTT.

The rearrangement links TRBV5-4 to TRBJ1-1; maybe TRBD1 (5 bases). The V end was cut by 0 bases, the J end by 1 base, with 7 bases between. There are 14 residues in the CDR3. Germline assignment: CDR1 SGHNT and CDR2 YYREEE (reference sequence). Here the CDR3 reads CASSLEGSNTEAFF. The CDR3 DNA follows: TGTGCCAGCAGCTTGGAGGGGTCGAACACTGAAGCTTTCTTT.

The table lists this clone with a count of one. The rearrangement uses TRBV1 and TRBJ2-1. TRBV1 is shown as a pseudogene. This CDR3 comprises 16 residues. CDR3 region: CTSSHKVLGFRDEQFF. CDR3 in DNA: TGCACCAGCAGCCATAAGGTTTTAGGGTTTAGGGATGAGCAGTTCTTC.

The chain couples TRBV14 to TRBJ1-2, with D possibly matching TRBD1 (5 bases). Trimming removed 4 bases at V and 4 bases at J, with 13 bases between. The CDR3 spans 14 residues. CDR1 is SGHDN, CDR2 FVKESK, per germline. CDR3 residues: CASSPQGVGYGYTF. The CDR3 DNA is TGTGCCAGCAGCCCGCAGGGAGTTGGCTATGGCTACACCTTC.

The gene calls are TRBV7-8 and TRBJ1-5, with 9 bases identical to TRBD1. Germline V lookup: CDR1 SGHVS, CDR2 FQNEAQ. V was clipped by 5 bases and J by 6 bases; unmatched bases: 5. The CDR3 is 14 amino acids. In nucleotides, the CDR3 is TGTGCCAGCAGCCGTGACAGGGGGACTCAGCCCCAGCATTTT. Translation: CASSRDRGTQPQHF.

The J gene is TRBJ2-1, the V gene TRBV9; 13 bases line up with TRBD2. CDR1 and CDR2 from the germline V gene are SGDLS and YYNGEE. This CDR3 region has 14 residues. V was clipped by 3 bases and J by 12 bases; unmatched bases: 6. As DNA, the CDR3 is TGTGCCAGCAGCGCCGGGACTAGCGGGATAAGGCAGTTCTTC. As protein: CASSAGTSGIRQFF.